Below, 4 T cell receptor beta chains from the same sample are listed, as sequenced in a study of cytomegalovirus exposure and HLA in healthy donors. Assay used: immunoSEQ multiplex PCR; TCRdb lists only in-frame clones, some missing. The sample carries 150,000 to 200,000 clones, about 82% recorded once. Sequenced input: PBMCs. These receptors were collected from a woman aged 18-29 years in good health and CMV-seronegative.

In this sample, this clone turned up once. V and J are TRBV13 and TRBJ2-1; TRBD2 agrees at 7 bases. V was pared by 5 bases and J by 0 bases, with 10 bases of the junction left unmatched. This CDR3 has 17 residues. The germline gives CDR1 PRHDT, CDR2 FYEKMQ (reference sequence). The CDR3 DNA reads as TGTGCCAGCAGCCCTAAGACTAGCTGGGGCTCCTACAATGAGCAGTTCTTC. Translation: CASSPKTSWGSYNEQFF.

The chain is built from TRBV6-1 and TRBJ2-3; 9 positions agree with TRBD1. The ends lost 6 bases at V and 6 bases at J; junction bases unmatched: 10. The CDR3 sequence is 15 residues long. Germline CDR1 is MNHNS and CDR2 is SASEGT. In DNA, the CDR3 is TGTGCCAGCAGCTTAACAGGGGGCGGGGGTGATACGCAGTATTTT. It translates to CASSLTGGGGDTQYF.

The V gene is TRBV29-1, the J gene TRBJ2-7, with unresolved D. Germline V gives CDR1 SQVTM, CDR2 ANQGSEA. This CDR3 spans 12 amino acids. The V gene lost 0 bases and the J gene lost 1 base, with 4 bases spanning the gap. In DNA, the CDR3 is TGCAGCGTTGAAGATCTTTCCTACGAGCAGTACTTC. Translation: CSVEDLSYEQYF.

The chain joins TRBV5-4 to TRBJ2-3; a weak D match, TRBD2 (5 bases). The CDR3 runs 15 residues. CDR1 and CDR2 from the germline V gene are SGHNT and YYREEE (reference sequence). Trimming removed 1 base from V and 4 bases from J, with 13 bases in between. The CDR3 protein is CASSLPSRFADTQYF. CDR3 bases: TGTGCCAGCAGCTTGCCTAGCAGGTTTGCAGATACGCAGTATTTT.